The 20 T cell receptor beta chains presented below share a single source sample, sequenced in a study of blood T cell repertoires in COVID-19. Method: immunoSEQ multiplex PCR; TCRdb's copy keeps in-frame clones and lacks some. This sample has 170,000 or so clones, with around 77% found just once. The sequenced sample consisted of peripheral blood. These receptors all come from a man between 65 and 85 years old with active or convalescent COVID-19.

This chain joins TRBV6-5 and TRBJ1-6; D gene ambiguous. CDR1 is MNHEY and CDR2 is SVGAGI in the germline V gene. The ends were cut back, 4 bases at V and 5 bases at J, with 6 bases in the middle. This CDR3 has 13 residues. The CDR3 nucleotides read TGTGCCAGCAGTTGGGCCAATAATTCACCCCTCCACTTT. Protein sequence: CASSWANNSPLHF.

The chain joins TRBV6-4 to TRBJ1-5; 10 positions match TRBD1. CDR3 length equals 18 residues. V lost 0 bases to trimming and J lost 0 bases; unmatched junction nucleotides: 5. The germline CDR1 and CDR2 sequences are MRHNA and SNTAGT. The CDR3 DNA follows: TGTGCCAGCAGTGACTCGGGACAGGGGATCTATAGCAATCAGCCCCAGCATTTT. Translating it yields CASSDSGQGIYSNQPQHF.

The V gene is TRBV19, the J gene TRBJ2-7; the D is unclear. From germline, CDR1 is LNHDA and CDR2 SQIVND (reference sequence). The CDR3 covers 15 residues. V lost 7 bases and J lost 4, with 20 bases in between. This chain's CDR3 is CASKRSERLSYEQYF. The CDR3 bases are TGTGCCAGTAAACGGAGTGAACGGTTATCATACGAGCAGTACTTC.

The rearrangement uses TRBV5-1 and TRBJ2-4; tentatively, D is TRBD1 (5 bases). The V gene's germline CDR1 is SGHRS and CDR2 YFSETQ. The ends were cut back, 0 bases at V and 6 bases at J, with 13 bases in the middle. CDR3 length: 15 amino acids. This CDR3 reads CASSLDQMTVNIQYF. The CDR3 DNA is TGCGCCAGCAGCTTGGATCAGATGACAGTAAACATTCAGTACTTC. The full variable domain, its missing parts supplied by reference TRBV5-1 and TRBJ2-4, is KAGVTQTPRYLIKTRGQQVTLSCSPISGHRSVSWYQQTPGQGLQFLFEYFSETQRNKGNFPGRFSGRQFSNSRSEMNVSTLELGDSALYLCASSLDQMTVNIQYFGAGTRLSVL.

The rearrangement uses TRBV7-8 and TRBJ1-2; the D gene is possibly TRBD1 (5 bases). CDR3 length: 13 residues. Germline lookup yields CDR1 SGHVS and CDR2 FQNEAQ. Trimming pared 5 bases from V and 4 bases from J, leaving 11 bases between. The CDR3 reads CASSPRDFYGYTF. The CDR3 region has the DNA TGTGCCAGCAGCCCCAGGGATTTCTATGGCTACACCTTC.

This clone was picked up one time. CDR3 in amino acids: CASSLTSGSLYEQYF. DNA of the CDR3: TGTGCCAGCAGTCTCACTAGCGGGAGTCTATACGAGCAGTACTTC. The rearrangement uses TRBV7-9 and TRBJ2-7; 11 nucleotides line up with TRBD2. The CDR3 runs to 15 residues. Germline loops: CDR1 SEHNR, CDR2 FQNEAQ (reference sequence). Trimming removed 6 bases from V and 4 bases from J; junction bases left unmatched: 8.

V usage is TRBV30 and J usage is TRBJ1-1; possibly TRBD1 for D (6 bases). V was trimmed by 2 bases and J by 5 bases, leaving 12 bases between them. CDR3 length: 13 amino acids. The germline CDR1 and CDR2 sequences are GTSNPN and SVGIG (reference sequence). The CDR3 sequence is CAWSRGSVTEAFF. The CDR3 nucleotides are TGTGCCTGGAGTAGGGGGTCGGTGACTGAAGCTTTCTTT.

The chain has TRBV7-9 and TRBJ2-5; 11 positions agree with TRBD1. The CDR3 has 19 residues. Germline CDR1 SEHNR, CDR2 FQNEAQ (reference sequence). The ends lost 5 bases at V and 1 base at J; junction bases unmatched: 15. The CDR3 DNA follows: TGTGCCAGCAGCCCCCTAGGACAGGGGGCCCTCCTTCTCCAAGAGACCCAGTACTTC. Its protein is CASSPLGQGALLLQETQYF.

This clone was recorded once. The chain employs TRBV30 and TRBJ2-7; 9 nucleotides agree with TRBD1. Losses at the gene ends were 1 base for V and 3 bases for J; bases not matched to a gene: 10. Germline CDR1 is GTSNPN and CDR2 is SVGIG (reference sequence). This CDR3 spans 16 amino acids. CDR3 bases: TGTGCCTGGAGTGGATACAGGGGGCTGGCTCTCTACGAGCAGTACTTC. It encodes CAWSGYRGLALYEQYF.

V and J are TRBV5-1 and TRBJ1-4; TRBD1 aligns across 9 bases. The J segment lost 5 bases and the V segment lost 4 bases, leaving 15 bases of the junction unmatched. This CDR3 has 18 amino acids. The germline V gene encodes CDR1 SGHRS and CDR2 YFSETQ. DNA for the CDR3: TGCGCCAGCAGCACTGGACAGGGGCATCCCCAATACAATGAAAAACTGTTTTTT. Its translation is CASSTGQGHPQYNEKLFF.

The V and J genes are TRBV12-3 or TRBV12-4 and TRBJ2-5; no firm D call. Between the trimmed V and J ends, which lost 3 bases and 5 bases, there was a span of 7 bases. CDR3 length: 12 amino acids. The CDR3 loop is CASSFLLETQYF. The CDR3 coding sequence is TGTGCCAGCAGTTTTCTCCTGGAGACCCAGTACTTC.

In its sample, this clone was seen once. The chain joins TRBV7-2 to TRBJ2-7; the match to TRBD2 covers 8 bases. CDR1 SGHTA and CDR2 FQGNSA come from the germline V gene. The CDR3 runs to 15 residues. Trimming cost V 5 bases and J 2 bases; bases outside gene matches: 8. The CDR3 here is CASSAASGPPYEQYF. The CDR3 DNA follows: TGTGCCAGCAGCGCGGCTAGCGGGCCACCCTACGAGCAGTACTTC.

Regarding this clone: The same CDR3 is also encoded by other DNA sequences in this sample. The rearrangement joins TRBV7-2 to TRBJ1-1, with D unclear. Germline assignment: CDR1 SGHTA and CDR2 FQGNSA. The CDR3 totals 16 residues. V lost 1 base and J 3 bases, leaving 15 bases between the germline ends. CDR3 residues: CASSLELRSFDTEAFF. Here the CDR3 DNA reads TGTGCCAGCAGCTTAGAACTGAGAAGCTTTGACACTGAAGCTTTCTTT.

This chain uses TRBV7-9 with TRBJ1-2; 9 positions agree with TRBD1. Germline CDR1 SEHNR, CDR2 FQNEAQ (reference sequence). This CDR3 has 15 amino acids. V trimming: 11 bases; J trimming: 2 bases; junction bases outside the gene matches: 12. Here the CDR3 reads CAAEQGALSNYGYTF. The CDR3 coding sequence is TGTGCCGCGGAACAGGGGGCCTTATCGAACTATGGCTACACCTTC.

CDR3 sequence (DNA): TGTGCCAGCAGTGAAGCACGGGGGTTAGCCAAAAACATTCAGTACTTC. It codes for CASSEARGLAKNIQYF. The chain links TRBV2 to TRBJ2-4; D might be TRBD2 (6 bases). The CDR3 is 16 residues long. The germline V gene encodes CDR1 SNHLY and CDR2 FYNNEI. V was clipped by 0 bases and J by 0 bases, with 9 bases between them.

This rearrangement joins TRBV10-3 to TRBJ2-1; unclear D gene. Germline lookup yields CDR1 ENHRY and CDR2 SYGVKD. This CDR3 has 13 amino acids. V lost 2 bases and J 4 bases, leaving 6 bases between the germline ends. The CDR3 is CAISEVTYNEQFF. CDR3 DNA: TGTGCCATCAGTGAGGTTACTTACAATGAGCAGTTCTTC.

This clone has just one count. V is TRBV11-1 and J is TRBJ2-1; 8 bases match TRBD1. The CDR3 has 15 residues. V was pared by 1 base and J by 6 bases, with 5 bases of the junction left unmatched. Germline V gene lookup returns CDR1 SGHAT and CDR2 FQDESV (reference sequence). The chain's CDR3 is CASSLGRGRVNEQFF. In nucleotides, the CDR3 is TGTGCCAGCAGCTTAGGCAGGGGGCGCGTCAATGAGCAGTTCTTC.

This clone was counted only a few times. The chain employs TRBV27 and TRBJ2-1, with D unresolved. Trimming took off 0 bases at V and 7 bases at J, with 10 bases between the two ends. The CDR3 covers 14 residues. Germline V lookup: CDR1 MNHEY, CDR2 SMNVEV (reference sequence). Written as DNA, the CDR3 is TGTGCCAGCAGTTTATCTGGCCTCTGGAATGAGCAGTTCTTC. The encoded protein is CASSLSGLWNEQFF.

This chain connects TRBV19 to TRBJ1-1; no definite D call. This CDR3 is built from 13 residues. The germline V gene has CDR1 LNHDA and CDR2 SQIVND (reference sequence). Trimming removed 8 bases from V and 1 base from J, with 11 bases in between. CDR3 region: CASLRLANTEAFF. CDR3 DNA sequence: TGTGCCAGTCTACGGTTAGCGAACACTGAAGCTTTCTTT.

V usage is TRBV7-2 and J usage is TRBJ2-1; 10 bases match TRBD1. The CDR3 consists of 15 residues. The V and J ends lost 5 bases and 7 bases, in that order; junction bases with no gene match: 8. Germline V CDR1 and CDR2: SGHTA, FQGNSA. CDR3 residues: CASSLGQGGFNEQFF. As DNA, the CDR3 is TGTGCCAGCAGCCTTGGACAGGGGGGTTTTAATGAGCAGTTCTTC.